Below, one T cell receptor beta chain is given with its context. Its matching antigen is unknown. Regarding time point: new active TB diagnosis, blood taken before or within 7 days of starting treatment. Patients were newly diagnosed, HIV-seronegative, and aged 18 or older. Data came from immunoSEQ multiplex PCR; TCRdb stores just in-frame clones and leaves some out. The sample shows about 53,000 clones, over 90% of them seen only once. These data originate in a study of T cells in tuberculosis. Study details: Within 7 days of starting treatment, or before, PBMC were stored.

Study-wide findings and caveats: Active tuberculosis alpha repertoires lay closer to GMM-specific TCRs than controls'. Smaller alpha distances in active tuberculosis partly reflected shorter CDR3-alpha lengths.

Trimming took off 4 bases at V and 2 bases at J, with 15 bases between the two ends. The CDR3 extends over 15 amino acids. Germline V gene sequence: CDR1 MNHEY, CDR2 SVGAGI. This sample comprised PBMCs, obtained at tuberculosis diagnosis. This chain connects TRBV6-5 to TRBJ2-7; possibly TRBD1 for D (6 bases). This clonotype was obtained from an adult with tuberculosis. CDR3 coding DNA: TGTGCCAGCAGTTTAGACAGGTTTCGCACCTACGAGCAGTACTTC. It yields the protein CASSLDRFRTYEQYF.